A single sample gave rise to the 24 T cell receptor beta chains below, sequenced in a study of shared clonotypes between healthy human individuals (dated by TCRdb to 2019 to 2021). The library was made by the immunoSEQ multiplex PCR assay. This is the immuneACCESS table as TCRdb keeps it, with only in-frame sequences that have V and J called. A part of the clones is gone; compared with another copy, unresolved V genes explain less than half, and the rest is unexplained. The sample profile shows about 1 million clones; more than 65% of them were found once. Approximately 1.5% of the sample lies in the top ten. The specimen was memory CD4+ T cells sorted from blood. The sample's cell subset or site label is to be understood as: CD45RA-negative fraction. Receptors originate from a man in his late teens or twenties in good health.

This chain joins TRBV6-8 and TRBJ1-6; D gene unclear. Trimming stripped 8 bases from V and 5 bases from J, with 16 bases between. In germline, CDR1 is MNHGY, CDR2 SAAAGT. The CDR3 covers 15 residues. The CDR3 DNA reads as TGTGCCAGCTCCCTTTCTGGCCCTGATAATTCACCCCTCCACTTT. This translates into CASSLSGPDNSPLHF.

This chain's CDR3 is CASSLKDWSSYEQYF. The CDR3 region has the DNA TGTGCCAGCAGCTTAAAGGACTGGAGCTCCTACGAGCAGTACTTC. The chain has TRBV7-4 and TRBJ2-7; maybe TRBD2 (5 bases). V lost 2 bases and J 0 bases, leaving 11 bases between the germline ends. Looked up from germline, CDR1 is SGHVT and CDR2 is SQSDAQ. The CDR3 totals 15 residues.

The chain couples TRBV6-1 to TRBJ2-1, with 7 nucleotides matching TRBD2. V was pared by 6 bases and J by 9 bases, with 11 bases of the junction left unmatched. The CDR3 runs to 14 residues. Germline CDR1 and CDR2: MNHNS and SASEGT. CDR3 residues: CASSRLAMRVEQFF. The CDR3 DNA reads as TGTGCCAGCAGCCGACTAGCTATGAGGGTTGAGCAGTTCTTC.

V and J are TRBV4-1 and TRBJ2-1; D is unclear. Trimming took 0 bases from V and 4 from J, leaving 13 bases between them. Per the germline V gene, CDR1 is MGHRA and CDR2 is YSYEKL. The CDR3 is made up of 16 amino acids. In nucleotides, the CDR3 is TGCGCCAGCAGCCAAGAGGCGACACGTTTTTACAATGAGCAGTTCTTC. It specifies CASSQEATRFYNEQFF.

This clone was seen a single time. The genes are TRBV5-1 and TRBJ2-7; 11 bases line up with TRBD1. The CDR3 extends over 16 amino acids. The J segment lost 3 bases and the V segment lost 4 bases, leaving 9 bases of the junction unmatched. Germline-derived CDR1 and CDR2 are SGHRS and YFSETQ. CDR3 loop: CASSPSPGQGVYEQYF. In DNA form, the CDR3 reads TGCGCCAGCAGCCCGAGCCCGGGACAGGGGGTCTACGAGCAGTACTTC.

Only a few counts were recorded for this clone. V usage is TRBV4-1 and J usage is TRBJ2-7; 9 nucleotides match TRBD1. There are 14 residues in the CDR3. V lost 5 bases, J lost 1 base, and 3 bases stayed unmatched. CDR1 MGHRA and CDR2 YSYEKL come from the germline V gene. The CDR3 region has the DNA TGCGCCAGCAGCTCCGGACAGGGGTCCTACGAGCAGTACTTC. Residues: CASSSGQGSYEQYF.

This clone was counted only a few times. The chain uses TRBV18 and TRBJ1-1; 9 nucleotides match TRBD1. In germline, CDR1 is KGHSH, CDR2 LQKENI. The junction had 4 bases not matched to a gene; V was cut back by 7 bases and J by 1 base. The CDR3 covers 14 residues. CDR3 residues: CASLMDRGNTEAFF. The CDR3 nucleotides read TGTGCCAGCTTAATGGACAGGGGGAACACTGAAGCTTTCTTT.

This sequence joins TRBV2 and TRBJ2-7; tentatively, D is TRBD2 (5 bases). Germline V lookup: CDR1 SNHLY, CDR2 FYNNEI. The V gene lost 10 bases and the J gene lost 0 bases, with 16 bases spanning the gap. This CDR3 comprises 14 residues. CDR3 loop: CANRKSSLSYEQYF. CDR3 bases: TGTGCCAACAGAAAATCTAGCCTCTCCTACGAGCAGTACTTC.

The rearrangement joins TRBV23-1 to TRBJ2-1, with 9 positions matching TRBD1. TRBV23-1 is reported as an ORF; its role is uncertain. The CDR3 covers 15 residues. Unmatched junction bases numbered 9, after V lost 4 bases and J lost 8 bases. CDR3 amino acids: CASSRAGTGKDEQFF. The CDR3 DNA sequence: TGCGCCAGCAGTCGCGCCGGGACAGGGAAGGATGAGCAGTTCTTC.

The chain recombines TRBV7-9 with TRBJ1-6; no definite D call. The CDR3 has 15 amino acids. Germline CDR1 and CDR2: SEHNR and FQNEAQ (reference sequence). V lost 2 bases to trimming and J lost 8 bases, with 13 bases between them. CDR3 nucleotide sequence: TGTGCCAGCAGCTTACTATATTCTGGGGATTCACCCCTCCACTTT. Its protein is CASSLLYSGDSPLHF.

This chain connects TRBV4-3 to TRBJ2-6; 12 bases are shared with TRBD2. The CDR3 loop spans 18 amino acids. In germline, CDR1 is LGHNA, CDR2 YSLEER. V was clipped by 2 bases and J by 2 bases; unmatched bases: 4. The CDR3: CASSQQPSGRAGANVLTF. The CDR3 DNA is TGCGCCAGCAGCCAACAGCCTAGCGGGAGGGCTGGGGCCAACGTCCTGACTTTC.

CDR3 in DNA: TGTGCCAGCAGCGGGGGACAGGGGGACTATGGCTACACCTTC. Its protein is CASSGGQGDYGYTF. V and J are TRBV7-9 and TRBJ1-2; 11 positions agree with TRBD1. J gave up 3 bases and V 5 bases, and 2 bases lay outside the gene matches. The CDR3 runs 14 residues. CDR1 and CDR2 (germline): SEHNR, FQNEAQ (reference sequence).

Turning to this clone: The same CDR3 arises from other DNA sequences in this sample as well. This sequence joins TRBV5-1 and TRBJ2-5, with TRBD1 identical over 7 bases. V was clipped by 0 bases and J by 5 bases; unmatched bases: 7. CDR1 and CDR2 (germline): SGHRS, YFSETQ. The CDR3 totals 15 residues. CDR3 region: CASSLEGGSSETQYF. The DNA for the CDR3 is TGCGCCAGCAGCTTGGAAGGGGGCTCCTCGGAGACCCAGTACTTC.

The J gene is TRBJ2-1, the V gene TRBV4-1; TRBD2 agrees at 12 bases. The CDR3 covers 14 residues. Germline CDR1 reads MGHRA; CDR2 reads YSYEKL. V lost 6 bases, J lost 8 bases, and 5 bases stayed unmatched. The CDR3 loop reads CASRPSGGAYEQFF. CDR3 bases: TGCGCCAGCAGGCCTAGCGGGGGGGCTTATGAGCAGTTCTTC.

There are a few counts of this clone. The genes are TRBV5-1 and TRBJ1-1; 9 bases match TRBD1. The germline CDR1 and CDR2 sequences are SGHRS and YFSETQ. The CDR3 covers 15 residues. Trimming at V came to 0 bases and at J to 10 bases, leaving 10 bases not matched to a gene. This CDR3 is CASSLGDRDSGGAFF. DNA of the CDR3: TGCGCCAGCAGCTTGGGGGACAGGGACTCGGGCGGAGCTTTCTTT.

This chain's CDR3 is CASSPDRAPLNEQFF. The CDR3 region has the DNA TGTGCCAGCAGCCCAGACAGGGCCCCCCTCAATGAGCAGTTCTTC. This rearrangement joins TRBV7-2 to TRBJ2-1; 7 bases map to TRBD1. This CDR3 spans 15 amino acids. V lost 5 bases, J lost 6 bases, and 10 bases stayed unmatched. Germline CDR1 and CDR2: SGHTA and FQGNSA.

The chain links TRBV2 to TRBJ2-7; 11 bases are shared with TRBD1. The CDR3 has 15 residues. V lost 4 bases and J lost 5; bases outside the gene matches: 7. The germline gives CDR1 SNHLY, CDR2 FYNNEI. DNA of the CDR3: TGTGCCAGCAGTGGTCCGGGACAGGGGGTGGACGAGCAGTACTTC. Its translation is CASSGPGQGVDEQYF.

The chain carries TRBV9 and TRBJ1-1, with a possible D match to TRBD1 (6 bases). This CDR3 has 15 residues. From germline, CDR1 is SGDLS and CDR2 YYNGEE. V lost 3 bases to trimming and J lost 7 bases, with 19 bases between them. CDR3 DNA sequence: TGTGCCAGCAGCGATGGGGATGTCAGGGGAGATGAAGCTTTCTTT. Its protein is CASSDGDVRGDEAFF.

The CDR3 is CASSPRPGTGYTF. In DNA, the CDR3 is TGTGCCAGCAGCCCCAGACCGGGTACGGGCTACACCTTC. The J gene is TRBJ1-2, the V gene TRBV7-3; D ambiguous. The CDR3 consists of 13 residues. The germline V gene has CDR1 SGHTA and CDR2 FQGTGA. Trimming removed 5 bases at V and 8 bases at J, with 15 bases between.

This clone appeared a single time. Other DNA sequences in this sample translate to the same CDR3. CDR3 bases: TGTGCCAGCAGTCGGGGGGTTCAAGAGACCCAGTACTTC. Its protein is CASSRGVQETQYF. The chain links TRBV7-2 to TRBJ2-5; 7 positions agree with TRBD2. The V gene's germline CDR1 is SGHTA and CDR2 FQGNSA. This CDR3 has 13 residues. After removal of 6 bases from V and 2 bases from J, the junction contained 3 bases not matched to a gene.

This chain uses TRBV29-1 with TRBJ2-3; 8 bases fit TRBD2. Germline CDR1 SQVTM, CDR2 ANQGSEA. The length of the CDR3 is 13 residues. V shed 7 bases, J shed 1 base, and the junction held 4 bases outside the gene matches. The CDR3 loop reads CSARTSRTDTQYF. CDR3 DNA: TGCAGCGCACGGACTAGCCGCACAGATACGCAGTATTTT.

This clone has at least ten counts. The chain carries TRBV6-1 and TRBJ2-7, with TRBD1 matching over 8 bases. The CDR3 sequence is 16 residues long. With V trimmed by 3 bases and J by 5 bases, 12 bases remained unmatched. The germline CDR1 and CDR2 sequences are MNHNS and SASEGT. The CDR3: CASSELTGVRAHEQYF. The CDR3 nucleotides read TGTGCCAGCAGTGAGCTGACAGGGGTGAGGGCCCACGAGCAGTACTTC.

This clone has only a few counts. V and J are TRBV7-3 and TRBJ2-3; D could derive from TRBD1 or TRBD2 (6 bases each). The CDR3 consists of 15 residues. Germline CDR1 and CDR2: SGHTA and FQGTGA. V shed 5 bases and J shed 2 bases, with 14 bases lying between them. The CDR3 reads CASSLEGGFTDTQYF. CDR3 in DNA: TGTGCCAGCAGCCTCGAGGGGGGCTTCACAGATACGCAGTATTTT.

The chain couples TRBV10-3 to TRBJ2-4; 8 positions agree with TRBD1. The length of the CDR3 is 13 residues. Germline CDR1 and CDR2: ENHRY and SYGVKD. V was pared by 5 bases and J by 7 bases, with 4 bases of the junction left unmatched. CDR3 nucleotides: TGTGCCATCAGTACAGGACAGGGCAACATTCAGTACTTC. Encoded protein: CAISTGQGNIQYF.